This T cell receptor beta chain was identified in a study of blood T cell repertoires in COVID-19. Study as a whole: Nucleic acid was either cDNA or gDNA, and it came from T cells, B-cell-depleted T cells, or PBMCs.

Methods used by the authors: Estimated nucleated cell counts came from reference gene primer amplification. Only in-frame clones appear in the TCRdb table, and some are missing; sequencing was by immunoSEQ multiplex PCR. That table is the source of V, J and clone size, and D and trimming were worked out from the DNA. The data show some 50,000 clones, 84% seen once. Sample: peripheral blood. The sequence was obtained from a man aged 50-60 years with acute or convalescent COVID-19.

The CDR3 DNA follows: TGTGCCAGTAGTACCGGGACAGGGCAAGGGGCTTTCTTT. Translated, it gives CASSTGTGQGAFF. The chain links TRBV19 to TRBJ1-1; TRBD1 matches at 9 bases. With 4 bases clipped from V and 11 bases from J, the junction kept 8 bases outside the gene matches. Germline-derived CDR1 and CDR2 are LNHDA and SQIVND (reference sequence). This CDR3 has 13 residues. Full variable domain (rest looked up from reference TRBV19 and TRBJ1-1): DGGITQSPKYLFRKEGQNVTLSCEQNLNHDAMYWYRQDPGQGLRLIYYSQIVNDFQKGDIAEGYSVSREKKESFPLTVTSAQKNPTAFYLCASSTGTGQGAFFGQGTRLTVV.